These 24 T cell receptor beta chains share one sample of origin, sequenced in a study of CD8 T cells in ankylosing spondylitis. TCRdb re-analysed the 5' RACE reads in MiXCR, keeping a single row per CDR3 protein. This sample carries about 160,000 distinct CDR3 sequences, around a tenth of them seen once, and the ten largest clones take about 16%. Sequencing used blood, either unsorted or a sorted T cell fraction (not recorded which). The receptors shown here come from a female donor with ankylosing spondylitis or in good health (not recorded which).

This chain uses TRBV10-3 with TRBJ1-1; D is perhaps TRBD1 (6 bases). CDR3 length equals 13 residues. Trimming took off 10 bases at V and 0 bases at J, with 12 bases between the two ends. In germline, CDR1 is ENHRY, CDR2 SYGVKD. In nucleotides, the CDR3 is TGTGCCACCCGGGGGGCGGTGAACACTGAAGCTTTCTTT. As protein: CATRGAVNTEAFF.

This clonotype was recorded many times. V usage is TRBV4-3 and J usage is TRBJ2-5, with D uncertain. Germline V gene lookup returns CDR1 LGHNA and CDR2 YSLEER. V was shortened by 1 base and J by 1 base, with 7 bases between the two germline ends. There are 14 residues in the CDR3. This CDR3 reads CASSQVVFQETQYF. The CDR3 nucleotides read TGCGCCAGCAGCCAAGTAGTCTTCCAAGAGACCCAGTACTTC.

The genes are TRBV5-4 and TRBJ2-1, with D unclear. Germline lookup yields CDR1 SGHNT and CDR2 YYREEE (reference sequence). CDR3 length equals 12 residues. V lost 0 bases, J lost 11 bases, and 9 bases lay in between. This chain's CDR3 is CASSLAPEQQFF. The CDR3 DNA reads as TGTGCCAGCAGCTTGGCGCCAGAGCAGCAGTTCTTC.

This clonotype was counted a few times. The V call is TRBV21-1, the J call TRBJ1-5. TRBV21-1 is described as a pseudogene. The CDR3 runs to 14 residues. CDR3: CASGRAPGNQPQHF. The CDR3 DNA follows: TGTGCCAGCGGCAGGGCCCCAGGAAATCAGCCCCAGCATTTT.

This clonotype was counted only a few times. The chain has TRBV20-1 and TRBJ2-1; 13 bases line up with TRBD2. Germline CDR1 DFQATT, CDR2 SNEGSKA (reference sequence). V lost 5 bases to trimming and J lost 2 bases; unmatched junction nucleotides: 9. CDR3 length: 17 amino acids. The CDR3 region has the DNA TGCAGTGCTTATTCCGGGACTAGCGGGAATACCTACAATGAGCAGTTCTTC. It yields the protein CSAYSGTSGNTYNEQFF.

This clonotype was seen many times. V usage is TRBV9 and J usage is TRBJ2-1; a possible D gene is TRBD1 (6 bases). This CDR3 comprises 15 residues. V lost 0 bases, J lost 8 bases, and 15 bases lay in between. Per the germline V gene, CDR1 is SGDLS and CDR2 is YYNGEE. The CDR3 sequence: CASSVAGASGDEQFF. CDR3 DNA sequence: TGTGCCAGCAGCGTAGCTGGGGCCTCAGGGGATGAGCAGTTCTTC.

This clonotype was observed a handful of times. This chain connects TRBV27 to TRBJ2-1, with D unresolved. This CDR3 is 12 amino acids long. Trimming pared 6 bases from V and 3 bases from J, leaving 6 bases between. The V gene's germline CDR1 is MNHEY and CDR2 SMNVEV (reference sequence). CDR3: CASSRNYNEQFF. CDR3 sequence (DNA): TGTGCCAGCAGCAGAAACTACAATGAGCAGTTCTTC.

At least ten counts were recorded for this clonotype. V gene TRBV4-2 combines with J gene TRBJ2-7; the match to TRBD2 covers 14 bases. The germline gives CDR1 LGHNA, CDR2 YNFKEQ. Trimming at V came to 3 bases and at J to 6 bases, leaving 7 bases not matched to a gene. The CDR3 is 16 amino acids. CDR3 sequence: CASSQGEGLAGVEQYF. The CDR3, as DNA: TGTGCCAGCAGCCAGGGGGAGGGACTAGCGGGAGTCGAGCAGTACTTC.

This rearrangement joins TRBV30 to TRBJ2-7; maybe TRBD2 (7 bases). The germline gives CDR1 GTSNPN, CDR2 SVGIG (reference sequence). This CDR3 has 13 amino acids. With 6 bases removed from V and 0 bases from J, the gap between germline ends came to 12 bases. CDR3 nucleotide sequence: TGTGCCTGTCGAGGGGGGGCCTCCTACGAGCAGTACTTC. It encodes CACRGGASYEQYF.

The chain combines TRBV14 with TRBJ2-1; 7 bases agree with TRBD2. The CDR3 is 13 residues long. V trimming: 6 bases; J trimming: 10 bases; junction bases outside the gene matches: 9. Germline V gene lookup returns CDR1 SGHDN and CDR2 FVKESK. CDR3 protein: CASSHWTSLEQFF. In DNA, the CDR3 is TGTGCCAGCAGTCATTGGACTAGTCTGGAGCAGTTCTTC.

The chain joins TRBV24-1 to TRBJ2-1; tentative D call: TRBD1 (6 bases). The CDR3 runs 17 residues. Germline-derived CDR1 and CDR2 are KGHDR and SFDVKD. V was shortened by 4 bases and J by 4 bases, with 19 bases between the two germline ends. The CDR3 DNA reads TGTGCCACCAGTGACGATTCGACAGGATGGGGTTACAATGAGCAGTTCTTC. Protein product: CATSDDSTGWGYNEQFF.

This clonotype has a count of ten or more. The V and J genes are TRBV4-3 and TRBJ2-1; D ambiguous. V was clipped by 2 bases and J by 4 bases, with 15 bases between them. CDR1 LGHNA and CDR2 YSLEER come from the germline V gene. CDR3 length: 16 residues. DNA of the CDR3: TGCGCCAGCAGCCAATCCCCAGGTATCCCGTACAATGAGCAGTTCTTC. Protein product: CASSQSPGIPYNEQFF.

At least ten counts were recorded for this clonotype. V usage is TRBV7-9 and J usage is TRBJ2-1, with 10 nucleotides matching TRBD1. CDR1 and CDR2 from the germline V gene are SEHNR and FQNEAQ (reference sequence). The CDR3 consists of 15 residues. The V and J ends lost 5 bases and 3 bases, in that order; junction bases with no gene match: 4. CDR3 nucleotides: TGTGCCAGCAGCCCTGGGACAGGGGACTACAATGAGCAGTTCTTC. Its protein is CASSPGTGDYNEQFF.

This clonotype turned up a few times. The chain has TRBV7-9 and TRBJ2-1; 15 nucleotides align to TRBD2. The CDR3 extends over 18 amino acids. Germline V gives CDR1 SEHNR, CDR2 FQNEAQ (reference sequence). J lost 8 bases, V lost 4 bases, and 12 bases had no gene match. The CDR3 loop is CASSSPGLAGGPHDEQFF. The DNA for the CDR3 is TGTGCCAGCAGCTCACCGGGACTAGCGGGAGGCCCCCACGATGAGCAGTTCTTC.

This chain uses TRBV20-1 with TRBJ2-7; 11 bases fit TRBD2. V was clipped by 6 bases and J by 0 bases; unmatched bases: 4. Germline CDR1 DFQATT, CDR2 SNEGSKA (reference sequence). The CDR3 runs 14 residues. The CDR3 DNA follows: TGCAGTGCGAATCTAGCGGGAGGCTCCTACGAGCAGTACTTC. This gives the protein CSANLAGGSYEQYF.

At least ten counts were recorded for this clonotype. The CDR3 sequence is CASRSDRGPLDGYTF. The CDR3, as DNA: TGTGCCAGCAGATCCGACAGGGGCCCCCTTGATGGCTACACCTTC. The genes are TRBV7-9 and TRBJ1-2; 8 bases align to TRBD1. The J segment lost 6 bases and the V segment lost 6 bases, leaving 12 bases of the junction unmatched. Germline lookup yields CDR1 SEHNR and CDR2 FQNEAQ (reference sequence). The CDR3 covers 15 residues.

The J gene is TRBJ2-1, the V gene TRBV19; D not resolved. CDR3 size: 16 residues. Trimming stripped 1 base from V and 0 bases from J, with 10 bases between. In germline, CDR1 is LNHDA, CDR2 SQIVND (reference sequence). In DNA form, the CDR3 reads TGTGCCAGTAGTATAGGACTGACCTCCTCCTACAATGAGCAGTTCTTC. It encodes CASSIGLTSSYNEQFF.

This clonotype was counted many times. The gene calls are TRBV7-9 and TRBJ2-1, with no clear D. Germline V gene data show CDR1 as SEHNR and CDR2 as FQNEAQ (reference sequence). Between the trimmed V and J ends, which lost 4 bases and 8 bases, there was a span of 9 bases. The CDR3 has 12 amino acids. The CDR3 DNA reads TGTGCCAGCAGCTCCGCCGTGGATGAGCAGTTCTTC. It yields the protein CASSSAVDEQFF.

This clonotype has at least ten counts. V gene TRBV28 combines with J gene TRBJ1-4; D is possibly TRBD1 (6 bases). The CDR3 contains 13 residues. The germline V gene has CDR1 MDHEN and CDR2 SYDVKM. The V and J ends lost 5 bases and 7 bases respectively, with 11 bases between them. The CDR3 nucleotides are TGTGCCAGCAGTGGGGGGACAACTGAAAAACTGTTTTTT. It encodes CASSGGTTEKLFF.

The rearrangement links TRBV10-2 to TRBJ2-7; TRBD2 aligns across 10 bases. With V trimmed by 6 bases and J by 0 bases, 11 bases remained unmatched. CDR3 length: 17 amino acids. CDR1 and CDR2 from the germline V gene are WSHSY and SAAADI. In DNA form, the CDR3 reads TGCGCCAGCAGGAAGACTAGCGGGTCTACCAGCTCCTACGAGCAGTACTTC. Amino acid sequence: CASRKTSGSTSSYEQYF.

V and J are TRBV25-1 and TRBJ2-4, with D possibly being TRBD1 (6 bases). CDR1 and CDR2 (germline): MGHDK, SYGVNS. This CDR3 has 18 amino acids. The V end was cut by 2 bases, the J end by 1 base, with 18 bases between. This CDR3 is CASSERAGTPLAKNIQYF. In nucleotides, the CDR3 is TGTGCCAGCAGTGAAAGGGCCGGGACACCCTTGGCCAAAAACATTCAGTACTTC.

This clonotype was counted between two and nine times. The rearrangement links TRBV20-1 to TRBJ2-7; TRBD2 agrees at 8 bases. CDR1 and CDR2 (germline): DFQATT, SNEGSKA (reference sequence). The CDR3 consists of 14 residues. The junction had 2 bases not matched to a gene; V was cut back by 1 base and J by 0 bases. The CDR3 region is CSARVLADSYEQYF. CDR3 bases: TGCAGTGCTAGAGTACTAGCGGACTCCTACGAGCAGTACTTC.

The chain carries TRBV6-6 and TRBJ1-6, with unresolved D. Trimming took 7 bases from V and 6 from J, leaving 10 bases between them. This CDR3 contains 13 residues. CDR1 and CDR2 (germline): MNHNY, SVGAGI (reference sequence). CDR3 protein: CASTLSLNSPLHF. DNA for the CDR3: TGTGCCAGCACCCTAAGTCTTAATTCACCCCTCCACTTT.

This chain uses TRBV20-1 with TRBJ2-5, with 7 bases lining up with TRBD2. The CDR3 runs 14 residues. Germline V CDR1 and CDR2: DFQATT, SNEGSKA (reference sequence). The ends lost 3 bases at V and 2 bases at J; junction bases unmatched: 6. The CDR3: CSARWRESQETQYF. CDR3 DNA sequence: TGCAGTGCTAGGTGGCGGGAGTCTCAAGAGACCCAGTACTTC.